This T cell receptor (beta chain) was captured by sequencing in a study of T cells expressing NK-cell markers. For the study at large: The study drew TCR beta repertoires from sorted CD3+CD56+NKG2C+, CD3+CD56+NKG2C- and CD3+CD56-NKG2C+ T cells.

Comments on this clonotype: What it binds is unknown.

The CDR3 has 15 residues. From germline, CDR1 is SGDLS and CDR2 YYNGEE. 5'RACE template switching built TCR beta cDNA with unique molecular identifiers. TCRdb reprocessed the 5' RACE reads; each CDR3 protein has one entry and no DNA is given. The sample has some 390,000 distinct CDR3 sequences, and its top ten clones hold roughly a tenth. General study results and limits: HCMV specificity of the expanded NKG2C+ T cell clones was not established. Where several donors were concerned, these clonotypes also led the CD3+CD56-NKG2C+ fraction.

This TCR came from a woman in her forties or fifties in good health. This sequence joins TRBV9 and TRBJ2-5; checking the TCRdb D call of TRBD2 is not possible without DNA. Source material: blood T cells: a sorted CD56 or NKG2C T cell subset, CD4+ or CD8+ T cells, or bulk PBMC T cells (not recorded which). The CDR3 sequence: CASSAGLAEGETQYF.